This T cell receptor (beta chain) appears in the sequencing data of a study of blood T cells in healthy people across ages (dated by TCRdb to the mid-2010s). Background for the entire study: In model experiments, template switching captured roughly one uniquely barcoded TCR beta cDNA molecule for every two T cells. Age-related changes in TCR beta repertoire diversity were measured in the study by deep sequencing normalized with unique cDNA molecular identifiers. The donors were divided into four age groups: young (average around 16 years), middle-aged (about 41), aged (approximately 59) and long-lived (82). Two additional independent replicas of 1 million unique cDNA reads from the same blood draw were analyzed for two donors (one aged 18 to 29 and one aged 80 or older). Study-wide conclusions, independent of this receptor: Bulk unsorted PBMC profiling prevented conclusive comparison of naive and antigen-experienced compartments. As age increased, observed TCR beta diversity per million T cells dropped in a roughly linear way, and a significant reduction was already evident by age roughly 36. The long-lived group showed more naive CD4+ T cells, fewer expanded clones and increased TCR diversity than the aged group, suggesting age selection. There was a strong correlation between observed TCR beta diversity and the percentage of naive T cells measured by flow cytometry. The CMV infection status of donors was not known, potentially confounding age-related changes in expanded clonotypes. Estimates of total diversity from one million sequenced T cells were regarded as lower bounds and underestimates.

Library method: 5' RACE. TCRdb lists the instrument as Illumina HiSeq 2500. A second PCR of roughly 6 to 12 cycles was performed with a sample-barcoded 5' primer and a J-beta primer mix. A template-switch 5' adaptor carrying 12 random nucleotides introduced a unique molecular identifier onto each TCR beta cDNA molecule. At least 3 million CDR3-containing paired-end reads were obtained from each sample. First-strand cDNA was synthesized from all RNA with the Mint cDNA synthesis kit, primed by a TRBC-specific oligonucleotide. Following uracil-DNA glycosylase treatment, all cDNA underwent a first 18-cycle PCR with the universal primers M1SS and BC2_uni_R. The published analysis was carried out like this. For normalization, 1 million high-quality reads, each with a distinct molecular identifier, were randomly selected from each sample. Reads with shared molecular identifiers were discarded instead of being binned into consensus sequences. MiTCR, with a Q25 quality threshold and the strictest error-elimination algorithm, was used for CDR3 identification, clonotype clustering and error correction. A nonparametric unseen species model with Euler transformation was used to estimate a lower bound on total TCR beta diversity. TCRdb reprocessed the public reads (quality trimming at Q25 with fastp, clone calling with MiXCR) and kept in-frame beta chains. Merged by CDR3 protein, the rows form single entries marked with the most common genes and DNA. These V and J calls derive from TCRdb rather than the authors' analysis. Present in this sample are about 800,000 distinct CDR3 sequences, roughly 25% of which were seen just once. Approximately 3.7% of the sample is in the top ten clones.

The donors were roughly 39 Caucasian individuals from Russia, aged about 6 to 100 years, who were systemically healthy. Each donor gave ten milliliters of peripheral blood, drawn into EDTA-treated Vacutainer tubes. PBMCs were isolated by Ficoll-Paque density-gradient centrifugation, with at least 6.5 million obtained per sample. Total RNA was extracted from PBMCs with Trizol reagent, with at least 5 micrograms obtained per sample. The percentages of naive CD45RAhigh/CD27high T cells were determined by flow cytometry on a PBMC aliquot from every donor. As regards this clonotype: Its antigen has not been determined. No qualities accompany the bases; no much larger clone lies one base away.

CDR1 and CDR2 are drawn from the germline V gene: SGHVS, FQNEAQ. Trimming costs V 1 base and J 9 bases, and their ends lie 10 bases apart. The CDR3 measures 13 amino acids from cysteine to phenylalanine. Left in the record is the CDR3 DNA by itself, 39 bases read in frame from the first base. The same specimen was also included in a second study, on T cells of mothers and their children. Reported in the second study: Nine systemically healthy Caucasian individuals, comprising three mothers and their six children, were included as donors. cDNA synthesis used all of the extracted RNA, with approximately 1.6 ug of RNA in each 15 ul reaction. In the second PCR, the M1S primer added sample barcodes and 2-4 random nucleotides. Over 10 million TCR beta CDR3 reads came from each mother, compared with around 3 million reads from each child. Thymic selection shapes the output of TCR recombination in a similar way in related and unrelated pairs, and inherited differences have a minor effect. Normalized repertoire overlap was always slightly but never significantly higher in related than unrelated mother-child pairs. With a sensitivity of 90 to 100 clones per million clonotypes, no persistent microchimeric T cell clones were detected. In the study, deep NGS was used to compare the TCR beta repertoires of mothers and children, and features distinguishing related mother-child pairs from unrelated individuals were sought. The mean age was around 40 +/- 4 years for the mothers and about 10 +/- 4 years for the children. After adapter ligation was performed with NEBNext reagents, the libraries were sequenced on an Illumina HiSeq 2000 with 100+100 nt paired-end reads. To prevent cross-contamination, the mother and child libraries were prepared one month apart and sequenced in separate runs. Each donor had between about 450,000 and 2,100,000 distinct TCR beta clonotypes identified. Naive TCR beta clonotypes were estimated from low-frequency clonotypes matched to each donor's FACS-determined naive share, without sorting.

The rearrangement combines TRBV7-8 with TRBJ2-1, with the identity of the D gene unclear. The source is a boy younger than 18 in good health. Material: blood. The DNA sequence follows: TGTGCCAGCAGCTTAGGTCGCGCGGTTGAGCAGTTCTTC. The translation is CASSLGRAVEQFF.